The clone carrying this T cell receptor beta chain was detected a few times. What it binds is not known. Surgery without prior neoadjuvant therapy was the treatment of the selected pancreatic ductal adenocarcinoma patients. Repertoires were generated with immunoSEQ multiplex PCR, while TCRdb's copy carries only in-frame clones and drops some. The table lists around 10,000 clones, over 55% of them singletons. This specimen comes from a study of T cells in pancreatic ductal adenocarcinoma. Germline V gives CDR1 SGHRS, CDR2 YFSETQ. CDR3 size: 13 residues. The germline V and J ends were trimmed by 2 bases and 7 bases, with 7 bases remaining between them. Study findings and constraints: Tumor samples had fewer productive templates and around 7.2-fold fewer unique clonotypes than blood. No significant tumor-blood clonality difference; means were about 0.1 and 0.065. The resected pancreatic cancer cohort was biased toward the minority with early-stage disease.

Sequencing used pancreatic tumor tissue. The chain links TRBV5-1 to TRBJ1-6; D gene unclear. This TCR was recovered from a human donor with pancreatic ductal adenocarcinoma. CDR3: CASSFLQNSPLHF. The DNA of the CDR3 is TGCGCCAGCAGCTTCCTACAGAATTCACCCCTCCACTTT.